Listed below are T cell receptor beta chains from one sample, sequenced in a study of blood T cell repertoires in COVID-19. TCRdb's table, derived via immunoSEQ multiplex PCR, lists solely in-frame clones and lacks some. Of around 100,000 clones in the sample, roughly 86% were seen once. The sequencing sample was made of peripheral blood. These receptors all stem from a woman in her fifties or sixties with acute or convalescent COVID-19. CDR3s include the opening cysteine and the closing phenylalanine or tryptophan.

V	J	CDR3
TRBV2	TRBJ2-7	CASRVGGTSYEQYF
TRBV19	TRBJ2-1	CATTGAGGSYNEQFF
TRBV27	TRBJ2-1	CASKGVSAASYNEQFF
TRBV24-1	TRBJ1-2	CATSDGTADGYTF
TRBV27	TRBJ2-7	CASGKGTSGSYEQYF
TRBV7-9	TRBJ2-5	CASSLGLAEPTQYF
TRBV18	TRBJ1-6	CASSPQTVDNSPLHF
TRBV19	TRBJ2-5	CASSVGQRETQYF
TRBV9	TRBJ2-1	CASSVGSLNEQFF
TRBV3-1/TRBV3-2	TRBJ1-2	CASSHISLTGLDGYTF
TRBV7-3	TRBJ2-5	CASSLTSTQETQYF
TRBV6-1	TRBJ1-2	CASSELRGPMVYGYTF
TRBV9	TRBJ2-1	CASSVDVGRYNEQFF
TRBV5-1	TRBJ2-3	CASSLWTSGTDTQYF
TRBV30	TRBJ2-5	CAWSVQGALQETQYF
TRBV11-3	TRBJ2-3	CASSFGGADTQYF
TRBV11-3	TRBJ2-3	CASSWTSGSVSSTDTQYF
TRBV27	TRBJ2-3	CASSSRLTDTQYF
TRBV11-2	TRBJ1-4	CASRGQGHEKLFF
TRBV19	TRBJ2-5	CASSIGSGTEETQYF
TRBV7-2	TRBJ2-5	CASSPLAGMWETQYF
TRBV7-6	TRBJ2-2	CASSSRTSGSPIGELFF
TRBV3-1/TRBV3-2	TRBJ2-1	CASSLGTSGSSEQFF
TRBV5-1	TRBJ1-2	CASRGVQGAGLRAGYTF
TRBV18	TRBJ2-5	CASSSGTGGGQETQYF
TRBV29-1	TRBJ1-1	CSVGTSQITEAFF
TRBV10-2	TRBJ2-3	CASSESTVSTDTQYF
TRBV7-2	TRBJ2-1	CASSFWPGLDYNEQFF
TRBV5-1	TRBJ2-1	CASSSRLAGEEQFF
TRBV3-1/TRBV3-2	TRBJ2-7	CASSQVTSGTYEQYF
TRBV18	TRBJ1-1	CASSTGQGGNTEAFF
TRBV6-2/TRBV6-3	TRBJ1-1	CASSFLRGWTEAFF
TRBV2	TRBJ1-4	CASNSNRGSEKLFF
TRBV18	TRBJ2-7	CASSPGLAESYEQYF
TRBV27	TRBJ2-5	CASRGTEETQYF
TRBV28	TRBJ2-1	CASSSAGGNNEQFF
TRBV6-5	TRBJ1-1	CASSPRGPGTEAFF
TRBV30	TRBJ1-2	CAWSVHNYGYTF
TRBV7-8	TRBJ2-1	CASSSAWTSGNYNEQFF
TRBV10-3	TRBJ1-5	CAIRDPGQLNQPQHF
TRBV9	TRBJ2-5	CASSVESGTQYF
TRBV2	TRBJ1-3	CASGRGTKEGSGNTIYF
TRBV7-2	TRBJ1-2	CASSSRGKDYGYTF
TRBV5-5	TRBJ1-1	CASSSGGGAYTEAFF
TRBV28	TRBJ2-1	CASGLAGGGQGVFF
TRBV9	TRBJ2-7	CASSSGTGYDEQYF
TRBV6-5	TRBJ1-4	CASSYNSGTVNEKLFF
TRBV27	TRBJ2-2	CASRKTSLTGELFF
TRBV11-2	TRBJ2-5	CASSPVIVETQYF
TRBV10-3	TRBJ1-5	CAISGDFLSNQPQHF
TRBV5-5	TRBJ2-5	CASSLLASPRVRTQYF
TRBV6-1	TRBJ2-7	CASSESGGVSYEQYF
TRBV7-3	TRBJ2-1	CASSLAGGHDEQFF